Below are 30 T cell receptor beta chains sequenced from a single sample in a study of CD8+ T cells in alopecia areata. As the sequencing template, cDNA was produced by extracting RNA and reverse transcribing it. Profiling relied on immunoSEQ multiplex PCR, and the TCRdb table lists in-frame clones only, not all of them. The repertoire has 110,000 to 150,000 clones, approximately 60% of them found once; the top ten carry 36%. Sequenced sample: CD8+ T cells sorted from blood. These TCRs come from a human donor in good health.

J is TRBJ2-1 and V is TRBV29-1; D not resolved. Germline CDR1 SQVTM, CDR2 ANQGSEA. With 7 bases removed from V and 5 bases from J, the gap between germline ends came to 9 bases. There are 11 residues in the CDR3. In nucleotides, the CDR3 is TGCAGCGGCCGTCGAGACAATGAGCAGTTCTTC. Protein sequence: CSGRRDNEQFF.

This chain connects TRBV29-1 to TRBJ2-3, with TRBD2 identical over 8 bases. From germline, CDR1 is SQVTM and CDR2 ANQGSEA. The CDR3 runs 14 residues. V was clipped by 1 base and J by 1 base; unmatched bases: 1. Here the CDR3 DNA reads TGCAGCGTTGAAGGAGCGGGAGGCACAGATACGCAGTATTTT. This translates into CSVEGAGGTDTQYF.

The V and J genes are TRBV30 and TRBJ1-1, with D perhaps matching TRBD1 (6 bases). The germline V and J ends were trimmed by 4 bases and 1 base, with 16 bases remaining between them. The CDR3 has 15 residues. Germline V CDR1 and CDR2: GTSNPN, SVGIG (reference sequence). Written as DNA, the CDR3 is TGTGCCTGGACTGAGGCTACAGGGAGGAACACTGAAGCTTTCTTT. Translating gives CAWTEATGRNTEAFF.

The V gene is TRBV9, the J gene TRBJ2-7; 10 nucleotides match TRBD2. J gave up 0 bases and V 0 bases, and 3 bases lay outside the gene matches. Germline V gives CDR1 SGDLS, CDR2 YYNGEE. The CDR3 is 16 residues long. The CDR3 nucleotides are TGTGCCAGCAGCGTAGGGCTAGCGGGAGTCTCCTACGAGCAGTACTTC. It translates to CASSVGLAGVSYEQYF.

The chain employs TRBV29-1 and TRBJ2-5, with no clear D. V lost 1 base, J lost 3 bases, and 6 bases lay in between. The CDR3 totals 12 residues. Germline V lookup: CDR1 SQVTM, CDR2 ANQGSEA. The CDR3 DNA sequence: TGCAGCGTTGAAGGAACAGAAGAGACCCAGTACTTC. Protein: CSVEGTEETQYF.

The chain links TRBV4-1 to TRBJ1-2; 8 nucleotides align to TRBD1. This CDR3 spans 14 amino acids. Trimming removed 3 bases from V and 8 bases from J; junction bases left unmatched: 8. The V gene's germline CDR1 is MGHRA and CDR2 YSYEKL. The CDR3 loop is CASSHHPGQEGYTF. CDR3 DNA sequence: TGCGCCAGCAGCCACCATCCGGGACAGGAGGGCTACACCTTC.

The V gene is TRBV29-1, the J gene TRBJ1-2; D is possibly TRBD1 (6 bases). This CDR3 contains 12 residues. V lost 1 base and J 7 bases, leaving 10 bases between the germline ends. CDR1 is SQVTM, CDR2 ANQGSEA, per germline. CDR3 coding DNA: TGCAGCGTTGAAGTACAGGGTGGTGGCTACACCTTC. Its protein is CSVEVQGGGYTF.

V and J are TRBV2 and TRBJ2-7; 7 bases line up with TRBD1. CDR1 and CDR2 (germline): SNHLY, FYNNEI. J gave up 1 base and V 5 bases, and 5 bases lay outside the gene matches. The CDR3 runs to 14 residues. The CDR3 DNA is TGTGCCAGCAGTCCTCCGGGACAGTCCTACGAGCAGTACTTC. Protein: CASSPPGQSYEQYF.

The V call is TRBV6-6, the J call TRBJ2-6; D gene unclear. This CDR3 is 14 amino acids long. V was cut by 6 bases and J by 4 bases, with 10 bases left in between. CDR1 is MNHNY, CDR2 SVGAGI, per germline (reference sequence). The CDR3 nucleotides are TGTGCCAGCAGCTTTACTGGAGGGGCCAACGTCCTGACTTTC. Its translation: CASSFTGGANVLTF.

This chain uses TRBV7-9 with TRBJ2-6; a weak D match, TRBD1 (6 bases). This CDR3 contains 18 residues. CDR1 is SEHNR, CDR2 FQNEAQ, per germline (reference sequence). Trimming took 5 bases from V and 3 from J, leaving 20 bases between them. In nucleotides, the CDR3 is TGTGCCAGCAGCGTACCGGGACATGGAAAATATGGGGCCAACGTCCTGACTTTC. Protein sequence: CASSVPGHGKYGANVLTF.

This clone was seen only a few times. The CDR3 loop reads CASSYTGLAKTQYF. CDR3 DNA sequence: TGTGCCAGCAGTTATACGGGACTAGCAAAGACCCAGTACTTC. The genes are TRBV6-5 and TRBJ2-5, with 9 positions matching TRBD2. The CDR3 consists of 14 residues. V dropped 3 bases and J dropped 6; count of bases not matched to a gene: 5. Germline-derived CDR1 and CDR2 are MNHEY and SVGAGI.

CDR3 DNA sequence: TGTGCCAGCAGAGGGTCGGACAGGGACTTCTATGGCTACACCTTC. Translated, it gives CASRGSDRDFYGYTF. V gene TRBV6-1 combines with J gene TRBJ1-2; TRBD1 aligns across 8 bases. Germline CDR1 is MNHNS and CDR2 is SASEGT. The CDR3 contains 15 residues. The V segment lost 6 bases and the J segment 4 bases; nucleotides outside the gene matches: 10.

V gene TRBV29-1 combines with J gene TRBJ2-7, with a weak D call TRBD1 (6 bases). The CDR3 sequence is 13 residues long. The germline gives CDR1 SQVTM, CDR2 ANQGSEA. Trimming pared 7 bases from V and 1 base from J, leaving 14 bases between. The CDR3 here is CSALTGVSYEQYF. DNA for the CDR3: TGCAGCGCCCTGACAGGTGTTTCCTACGAGCAGTACTTC.

The chain carries TRBV9 and TRBJ1-2, with D perhaps matching TRBD1 (6 bases). The length of the CDR3 is 14 residues. V was pared by 0 bases and J by 6 bases, with 12 bases between. In germline, CDR1 is SGDLS, CDR2 YYNGEE. The CDR3, as DNA: TGTGCCAGCAGCGTAGCAGGGAAGGGGGATGGCTACACCTTC. Translating gives CASSVAGKGDGYTF.

The V gene is TRBV6-5, the J gene TRBJ1-1; TRBD1 is a possible D gene (5 bases). The CDR3 is made up of 14 amino acids. Germline V gene data show CDR1 as MNHEY and CDR2 as SVGAGI. V lost 4 bases and J lost 2, with 11 bases in between. This CDR3 reads CASSLRGFNTEAFF. The CDR3 nucleotides are TGTGCCAGCAGTTTAAGGGGATTCAACACTGAAGCTTTCTTT.

The chain carries TRBV25-1 and TRBJ1-2, with a tentative D call TRBD1 (5 bases). Germline values: CDR1 MGHDK, CDR2 SYGVNS. Deletions cut 3 bases from V and 3 bases from J, with 11 bases between. The CDR3 has 14 residues. The CDR3 DNA reads as TGTGCCAGCAGTGATGTAGGGGAATACTATGGCTACACCTTC. Encoded protein: CASSDVGEYYGYTF.

The rearrangement links TRBV9 to TRBJ2-2, with TRBD2 matching 10 bases. Germline loops: CDR1 SGDLS, CDR2 YYNGEE. This CDR3 is built from 16 residues. J lost 7 bases, V lost 0 bases, and 6 bases had no gene match. The CDR3: CASSVGVAGGGGELFF. The CDR3 nucleotides are TGTGCCAGCAGCGTAGGGGTAGCGGGAGGCGGCGGGGAGCTGTTTTTT.

The rearrangement uses TRBV30 and TRBJ1-5; D uncertain. Trimming shortened V by 5 bases and J by 0 bases, and 8 bases separated the two germline ends. The CDR3 length is 13 residues. Germline values: CDR1 GTSNPN, CDR2 SVGIG (reference sequence). CDR3 amino acids: CAWASYSNQPQHF. The CDR3 DNA follows: TGTGCCTGGGCCTCTTATAGCAATCAGCCCCAGCATTTT.

There are a few counts of this clone. V and J are TRBV13 and TRBJ2-3, with D possibly TRBD2 on 6 matching bases. This CDR3 is 16 amino acids long. Germline V gene lookup returns CDR1 PRHDT and CDR2 FYEKMQ (reference sequence). V lost 5 bases and J 6 bases, leaving 21 bases between the germline ends. Here the CDR3 reads CASSTRESGFLDTQYF. The CDR3 DNA sequence: TGTGCCAGCAGCACGCGGGAAAGCGGGTTCTTGGATACGCAGTATTTT.

The sample holds a few counts of this clone. The sample contains more than one DNA sequence encoding this CDR3. The gene calls are TRBV7-9 and TRBJ2-7; D not resolved. CDR1 SEHNR and CDR2 FQNEAQ come from the germline V gene (reference sequence). The CDR3 spans 11 residues. The V gene lost 2 bases and the J gene lost 2 bases, with 1 base spanning the gap. In nucleotides, the CDR3 is TGTGCCAGCAGCTTAACCTACGAGCAGTACTTC. This codes for CASSLTYEQYF.

This chain links TRBV5-1 with TRBJ2-3; 7 nucleotides agree with TRBD2. Trimming at V came to 4 bases and at J to 5 bases, leaving 13 bases not matched to a gene. CDR3 length: 16 residues. Germline loops: CDR1 SGHRS, CDR2 YFSETQ. For the CDR3, the DNA is TGCGCCAGCAGCGGGGGGTCTAGCGGCCCACGAGATACGCAGTATTTT. Translated, it gives CASSGGSSGPRDTQYF.

A single count supports this clone. The chain employs TRBV5-6 and TRBJ1-5; D remains ambiguous. The CDR3 length is 12 residues. V was trimmed by 1 base and J by 5 bases, leaving 4 bases between them. In germline, CDR1 is SGHDT, CDR2 YYEEEE. DNA for the CDR3: TGTGCCAGCAGCTTGCAGGATCAGCCCCAGCATTTT. Amino acid sequence: CASSLQDQPQHF.

The rearrangement links TRBV13 to TRBJ2-7; the D is unclear. V was cut by 1 base and J by 0 bases, with 4 bases left in between. This CDR3 has 13 amino acids. In germline, CDR1 is PRHDT, CDR2 FYEKMQ (reference sequence). The CDR3 is CASSLAYSYEQYF. The CDR3 DNA reads as TGTGCCAGCAGCTTAGCGTACTCCTACGAGCAGTACTTC.

For this clone: This same CDR3 is encoded by further DNA sequences in the sample. CDR3 nucleotides: TGCAGCGTGTATCCGGGACCTAACAATGAGCAGTTCTTC. This encodes CSVYPGPNNEQFF. The chain links TRBV29-1 to TRBJ2-1; D may correspond to TRBD1 or TRBD2 (5 bases each). The CDR3 loop spans 13 amino acids. From germline, CDR1 is SQVTM and CDR2 ANQGSEA. Trimming pared 6 bases from V and 5 bases from J, leaving 14 bases between.

The chain employs TRBV9 and TRBJ2-5; 8 bases are shared with TRBD2. The V gene end was trimmed by 5 bases and the J gene end by 5 bases; junction bases not matched to a gene: 11. Germline V gene sequence: CDR1 SGDLS, CDR2 YYNGEE. This CDR3 contains 15 residues. CDR3 bases: TGTGCCAGCAGTCCAAGCGGGAGCGTCGTGGAGACCCAGTACTTC. Its translation: CASSPSGSVVETQYF.

V usage is TRBV6-5 and J usage is TRBJ2-1; tentative D call: TRBD2 (6 bases). The CDR3 runs to 15 residues. The V gene lost 7 bases and the J gene lost 3 bases, with 16 bases spanning the gap. Germline V gene data show CDR1 as MNHEY and CDR2 as SVGAGI. In DNA form, the CDR3 reads TGTGCCAGCACCCCGGGACTGGGCAACTACAATGAGCAGTTCTTC. Translated, it gives CASTPGLGNYNEQFF.

The chain links TRBV9 to TRBJ1-1, with D unresolved. The ends were cut back, 7 bases at V and 2 bases at J, with 9 bases in the middle. The CDR3 has 12 amino acids. CDR1 and CDR2 (germline): SGDLS, YYNGEE. CDR3 coding DNA: TGTGCCAGCGCCGGAGACAACACTGAAGCTTTCTTT. Translation gives CASAGDNTEAFF.

The chain uses TRBV4-1 and TRBJ2-2; no clear D. CDR3 size: 12 residues. Trimming removed 4 bases from V and 6 bases from J, with 6 bases in between. Germline CDR1 is MGHRA and CDR2 is YSYEKL. The DNA for the CDR3 is TGCGCCAGCAGCCGTAGGGCCGGGGAGCTGTTTTTT. This codes for CASSRRAGELFF.

DNA for the CDR3: TGTGCCAGCAGCATTAGAGGGGTGAATGAGCAGTTCTTC. This sequence encodes CASSIRGVNEQFF. The chain employs TRBV13 and TRBJ2-1, with D perhaps given as TRBD1 or TRBD2 (5 bases each). Germline CDR1 is PRHDT and CDR2 is FYEKMQ (reference sequence). V lost 5 bases, J lost 7 bases, and 12 bases lay in between. The CDR3 extends over 13 amino acids.

The chain joins TRBV11-2 to TRBJ2-1; a possible D gene is TRBD2 (6 bases). CDR1 is SGHAT, CDR2 FQNNGV, per germline. This CDR3 comprises 15 residues. V shed 4 bases and J shed 2 bases, with 12 bases lying between them. CDR3 DNA: TGTGCCAGCAGCTCAAGGGAGGAACCCTACAATGAGCAGTTCTTC. The encoded protein is CASSSREEPYNEQFF.